The text below deals with one T cell receptor (beta chain). Its target is unknown. Amplification used 60 Vbeta primers and 13 Jbeta primers. The data were produced by immunoSEQ multiplex PCR, yet TCRdb's version contains in-frame clones alone and is incomplete. The sample consists of more than 110,000 clones, roughly three quarters of them appearing once. This record comes from a study of cytomegalovirus exposure and HLA in healthy donors. General study results and limits: Later analysis reportedly placed an Asian-associated ancestry cluster below the roughly 690-donor mean in N-insertions. Cytomegalovirus association was listed for 164 TCR beta chains. It was reported that the classifier diagnosed cytomegalovirus status with high specificity and sensitivity in both the original and validation cohorts.

Germline values: CDR1 SGHTA, CDR2 FQGNSA. V dropped 3 bases and J dropped 2; count of bases not matched to a gene: 9. The CDR3 covers 18 residues. Sequenced input: PBMCs. This chain uses TRBV7-2 with TRBJ2-3; 12 positions agree with TRBD2. This clonotype originated in a female donor in good health and CMV-seronegative. Here the CDR3 DNA reads TGTGCCAGCAGCTTGAGGGCTAGCGGGAGGGGGTTCACAGATACGCAGTATTTT. Its protein is CASSLRASGRGFTDTQYF.